Listed below are T cell receptor beta chains from one sample, sequenced in a study of early T cells in non-severe SARS-CoV-2 infection. TCRdb analysed the 5' RACE reads with MiXCR anew, one entry per CDR3 protein. Of some 63,000 distinct CDR3 sequences listed, 10% to 15% are singletons. Sequenced input: whole blood. Every receptor here comes from an adult who was a healthcare worker with PCR-confirmed SARS-CoV-2 infection or an uninfected control (not recorded which). Each CDR3 is given with its conserved first and last residue. Each record gives: V gene, clone size, J gene, D gene, CDR3 DNA, CDR3 protein. A D gene is named only where the DNA matches it firmly. A clone size is listed for some rows: how often the clone was seen (once, few, many), or a class if it is expanded.

V: TRBV6-6; size: many; J: TRBJ2-7; D: NA; DNA: TGTGCCAGCAGTTACTCGGTACTCTCCTACGAGCAGTACTTC; CDR3: CASSYSVLSYEQYF
V: TRBV11-2; size: many; J: TRBJ2-1; D: TRBD1; DNA: TGTGCCAGCAGCTTATATTTTTCAGGGGGCGCAGGGAATGAGCAGTTCTTC; CDR3: CASSLYFSGGAGNEQFF
V: TRBV27; size: few; J: TRBJ2-7; D: TRBD1; DNA: TGTGCCAGCAGGCCCGGACAGGGGTCCTACGAGCAGTACTTC; CDR3: CASRPGQGSYEQYF
V: TRBV4-3; size: many; J: TRBJ1-2; D: NA; DNA: TGCGCCAGCAGCCATGAACGGGGCAGTGACTATGGCTACACCTTC; CDR3: CASSHERGSDYGYTF
V: TRBV5-1; size: NA; J: TRBJ2-7; D: NA; DNA: TGCGCCAGCAGCTTCGGTAGCGGCTACGAGCAGTACTTC; CDR3: CASSFGSGYEQYF
V: TRBV6-6; size: many; J: TRBJ1-2; D: NA; DNA: TGTGCCAGCAGTTACGGAACAGGGTCGGTCTATGGCTACACCTTC; CDR3: CASSYGTGSVYGYTF
V: TRBV20-1; size: many; J: TRBJ2-3; D: NA; DNA: TGCAGTGCTAAACTAGTTCAGGCAGATACGCAGTATTTT; CDR3: CSAKLVQADTQYF
V: TRBV29-1; size: many; J: TRBJ2-7; D: NA; DNA: TGCAGCGTTGAGACAGAATACGAGCAGTACTTC; CDR3: CSVETEYEQYF
V: TRBV6-6; size: NA; J: TRBJ2-5; D: TRBD2; DNA: TGTGCCAGCAGTTACTCGACTAGCGGGGGGGCCTGGGAGACCCAGTACTTC; CDR3: CASSYSTSGGAWETQYF
V: TRBV7-6; size: few; J: TRBJ2-5; D: NA; DNA: TGTGCCAGCAGCCCCCCTAGGGCCCAAGAGACCCAGTACTTC; CDR3: CASSPPRAQETQYF
V: TRBV9; size: many; J: TRBJ2-1; D: NA; DNA: TGTGCCAGCAGCGGCTCTAGACTGGTGGATGAGCAGTTCTTC; CDR3: CASSGSRLVDEQFF
V: TRBV7-6; size: few; J: TRBJ1-1; D: NA; DNA: TGTGCCAGCAGCTTAGGCGGGGGGGAGACTGAAGCTTTCTTT; CDR3: CASSLGGGETEAFF
V: TRBV6-2/TRBV6-3; size: few; J: TRBJ2-3; D: NA; DNA: TGTGCCAGCAGTTATTTAGAAGGGCAAAGCACAGATACGCAGTATTTT; CDR3: CASSYLEGQSTDTQYF
V: TRBV30; size: many; J: TRBJ1-5; D: NA; DNA: TGTGCCTGGAGTGGGAAAAGCAATCAGCCCCAGCATTTT; CDR3: CAWSGKSNQPQHF
V: TRBV7-2; size: NA; J: TRBJ2-5; D: NA; DNA: TGTGCCAGCAGCGCCGGGACGATCCAAGAGACCCAGTACTTC; CDR3: CASSAGTIQETQYF
V: TRBV2; size: many; J: TRBJ2-7; D: TRBD1; DNA: TGTGCCAGCAGTGAAGCCGCCGGGACAGGGACCTACGAGCAGTACTTC; CDR3: CASSEAAGTGTYEQYF
V: TRBV6-5; size: NA; J: TRBJ2-1; D: NA; DNA: TGTGCCAGCAGTTACGGGGAGAATGAGCAGTTCTTC; CDR3: CASSYGENEQFF
V: TRBV20-1; size: many; J: TRBJ2-5; D: TRBD2; DNA: TGCAGTGCTAGATCTAGCGGGGGGCAAGAGACCCAGTACTTC; CDR3: CSARSSGGQETQYF
V: TRBV7-9; size: NA; J: TRBJ2-3; D: TRBD1; DNA: TGTGCCAGCAGCTTGACAGGGACACGAGATACGCAGTATTTT; CDR3: CASSLTGTRDTQYF
V: TRBV6-2/TRBV6-3; size: few; J: TRBJ2-1; D: NA; DNA: TGTGCCAGCAGTTACGGTCTTAGCTCCTACAATGAGCAGTTCTTC; CDR3: CASSYGLSSYNEQFF
V: TRBV5-6; size: many; J: TRBJ2-2; D: NA; DNA: TGTGCCAGCAGCTTTCAGAACGCGAACACCGGGGAGCTGTTTTTT; CDR3: CASSFQNANTGELFF
V: TRBV6-5; size: many; J: TRBJ1-2; D: NA; DNA: TGTGCCAGCAGTTATAGAAGTTCCGGCTACACCTTC; CDR3: CASSYRSSGYTF
V: TRBV12-3/TRBV12-4; size: many; J: TRBJ1-1; D: NA; DNA: TGTGCCAGCAGTTTGGCGGGCACTGAAGCTTTCTTT; CDR3: CASSLAGTEAFF
V: TRBV14; size: many; J: TRBJ2-1; D: NA; DNA: TGTGCCAGCAGCCAAGCAGGCCTCAATGAGCAGTTCTTC; CDR3: CASSQAGLNEQFF
V: TRBV29-1; size: medium-sized; J: TRBJ1-1; D: NA; DNA: TGCAGCGTTGAAGCACCCCTGGTGGCTGAAGCTTTCTTT; CDR3: CSVEAPLVAEAFF
V: TRBV6-1; size: NA; J: TRBJ1-2; D: TRBD1; DNA: TGTGCCAGCAGTGAAGCGAGGGGGCGAGACTATGGCTACACCTTC; CDR3: CASSEARGRDYGYTF
V: TRBV29-1; size: NA; J: TRBJ2-3; D: NA; DNA: TGCAGCTGTCAGAGCACAGATACGCAGTATTTT; CDR3: CSCQSTDTQYF
V: TRBV20-1; size: few; J: TRBJ1-3; D: NA; DNA: TGCAGTGCGCCCGGGACGACAGATGGAAACACCATATATTTT; CDR3: CSAPGTTDGNTIYF
V: TRBV12-3/TRBV12-4; size: few; J: TRBJ2-7; D: TRBD2; DNA: TGTGCCAGCAGGGCAGCGGGGGGGCAGTATGAGCAGTACTTC; CDR3: CASRAAGGQYEQYF
V: TRBV9; size: NA; J: TRBJ2-2; D: NA; DNA: TGTGCCAGCAGCAGATCAGGGTCCGGGGAGCTGTTTTTT; CDR3: CASSRSGSGELFF
V: TRBV5-1; size: few; J: TRBJ2-7; D: NA; DNA: TGCGCCAGCAGCTTCTTTTCCGGGGCCGTCTACGAGCAGTACTTC; CDR3: CASSFFSGAVYEQYF
V: TRBV7-2; size: few; J: TRBJ2-1; D: TRBD2; DNA: TGTGCCAGCAGACTACGGCGGGGGGGTGACAATGAGCAGTTCTTC; CDR3: CASRLRRGGDNEQFF
V: TRBV5-1; size: many; J: TRBJ2-3; D: NA; DNA: TGCGCCAGCAGCTTTACCCCGGCAGATACGCAGTATTTT; CDR3: CASSFTPADTQYF
V: TRBV10-2; size: few; J: TRBJ2-5; D: TRBD2; DNA: TGCGCCAGCGAGTCCCCCACAGCGGGGGGCCGGGAGACCCAGTACTTC; CDR3: CASESPTAGGRETQYF
V: TRBV7-9; size: few; J: TRBJ2-1; D: TRBD1; DNA: TGTGCCAGCAGCGACAGGGGTTTTGTGCAGTTCTTC; CDR3: CASSDRGFVQFF
V: TRBV5-6; size: NA; J: TRBJ1-1; D: NA; DNA: TGTGCCAGCAGCTTGGAGATTCAGGCCAGAGGGTTGACTGAAGCTTTCTTT; CDR3: CASSLEIQARGLTEAFF
V: TRBV7-2; size: many; J: TRBJ2-4; D: TRBD1; DNA: TGTGCCAGCAGCTTAACCCCGGGACAGTTTGCCATTCAGTACTTC; CDR3: CASSLTPGQFAIQYF
V: TRBV5-1; size: few; J: TRBJ1-1; D: NA; DNA: TGCGCCAGCAGCGTAATTATGGGCGGCAACACTGAAGCTTTCTTT; CDR3: CASSVIMGGNTEAFF
V: TRBV5-4; size: NA; J: TRBJ1-1; D: TRBD1; DNA: TGTGCCAGCAGCTTGCGGACAGGGAACACTGAAGCTTTCTTT; CDR3: CASSLRTGNTEAFF
V: TRBV5-1; size: once; J: TRBJ2-1; D: NA; DNA: TGCGCCAGCAGCTTTACAGGTCCGGATGAGCAGTTCTTC; CDR3: CASSFTGPDEQFF
V: TRBV5-6; size: NA; J: TRBJ2-7; D: TRBD1; DNA: TGTGCCAGCAGTCGAATACCGGGACAGGGGACGTACGAGCAGTACTTC; CDR3: CASSRIPGQGTYEQYF
V: TRBV5-4; size: NA; J: TRBJ2-1; D: NA; DNA: TGTGCCATTATCGGGACATACAATGAGCAGTTCTTC; CDR3: CAIIGTYNEQFF
V: TRBV5-1; size: few; J: TRBJ2-3; D: NA; DNA: TGCGCCAGCAGCTTGGATTGGGGAGATACGCAGTATTTT; CDR3: CASSLDWGDTQYF
V: TRBV12-3/TRBV12-4; size: few; J: TRBJ1-1; D: NA; DNA: TGTGCCAGCAGTTTAGACCGATATGAAGCTTTCTTT; CDR3: CASSLDRYEAFF
V: TRBV12-3/TRBV12-4; size: NA; J: TRBJ1-1; D: NA; DNA: TGTGCCAGCAACCTCGGGGGGTGGGATGAAGCTTTCTTT; CDR3: CASNLGGWDEAFF
V: TRBV7-2; size: many; J: TRBJ2-7; D: NA; DNA: TGTGCCAGCAGCTTAGTACAGTTCTACGAGCAGTACTTC; CDR3: CASSLVQFYEQYF
V: TRBV2; size: few; J: TRBJ2-7; D: NA; DNA: TGTGCCAGCAGTGGAATCTACGAGCAGTACTTC; CDR3: CASSGIYEQYF
V: TRBV7-8; size: many; J: TRBJ2-5; D: NA; DNA: TGTGCCAGCAGCGTACTTCTTGGACAGCATTACCAAGAGACCCAGTACTTC; CDR3: CASSVLLGQHYQETQYF
V: TRBV4-1; size: NA; J: TRBJ1-2; D: NA; DNA: TGCGCCAGCAGCCAAGGTTCCGTGGTACAGGTCTATGGCTACACCTTC; CDR3: CASSQGSVVQVYGYTF
V: TRBV12-3/TRBV12-4; size: NA; J: TRBJ1-3; D: TRBD1; DNA: TGTGCCAGCAGCCCGGACAGGGGGCCTTACTCTGGAAACACCATATATTTT; CDR3: CASSPDRGPYSGNTIYF
V: TRBV12-5; size: medium-sized; J: TRBJ1-3; D: TRBD1; DNA: TGTGCTAGTGGTCTACCGACAGGGCCAGGAAACACCATATATTTT; CDR3: CASGLPTGPGNTIYF
V: TRBV2; size: few; J: TRBJ2-3; D: NA; DNA: TGTGCCAGCACGTTGGGGGATACGCAGTATTTT; CDR3: CASTLGDTQYF
V: TRBV20-1; size: NA; J: TRBJ2-3; D: TRBD1; DNA: TGCAGCCCCATACCGGGACAGGGAACAGATACGCAGTATTTT; CDR3: CSPIPGQGTDTQYF
V: TRBV10-3; size: many; J: TRBJ2-3; D: TRBD2; DNA: TGTGCCATCAGTGGGCAGCGGGGGGCGTTCACAGATACGCAGTATTTT; CDR3: CAISGQRGAFTDTQYF
V: TRBV6-5; size: many; J: TRBJ2-5; D: TRBD2; DNA: TGTGCCAGCAGTTACCTAGCGGGGGCCGATCAAGAGACCCAGTACTTC; CDR3: CASSYLAGADQETQYF
V: TRBV4-1; size: NA; J: TRBJ2-2; D: TRBD2; DNA: TGCGCCAGCAGCGCCCGACTAGCGGGGGGGCCAAATCCCGGGGAGCTGTTTTTT; CDR3: CASSARLAGGPNPGELFF
V: TRBV6-6; size: many; J: TRBJ1-1; D: TRBD1; DNA: TGTGCCAGCAACTTAGGGGGCATGGACACTGAAGCTTTCTTT; CDR3: CASNLGGMDTEAFF
V: TRBV10-3; size: NA; J: TRBJ2-5; D: NA; DNA: TGTGCCATCAGTGGATACTACCAAGAGACCCAGTACTTC; CDR3: CAISGYYQETQYF
V: TRBV2; size: many; J: TRBJ1-3; D: NA; DNA: TGTGCCAGCAGTGGACAGAGGGCAAACACCATATATTTT; CDR3: CASSGQRANTIYF